These T cell receptor beta chains were read from a single sample in a study of graft-versus-host responses after intestinal transplantation. These receptors have no identified antigens. The method was immunoSEQ multiplex PCR; TCRdb's version includes in-frame clones alone and lacks a portion of them. This sample yields roughly 100,000 clones, of which roughly 87% are seen a single time; around 0.96% belongs to the top ten. The material was unstimulated CD4+ T cells sorted from spleen or lymph node cells, obtained before intestinal transplant. The origin of the receptors is a human donor who received an intestinal transplant. CDR3s include the opening cysteine and the closing phenylalanine or tryptophan. D genes are given only for firm matches. Expanded clones get a size class; other rows say once, few or many, or leave the size out.

V,D,size,J,DNA,CDR3
TRBV14,NA,NA,TRBJ2-2,TGTGCCAGCAGCCAACAGGGCACCGGGGAGCTGTTTTTT,CASSQQGTGELFF
TRBV10-3,TRBD2,NA,TRBJ2-7,TGTGCCATCAGTGAGTCCCGACTAGCGGGAGGCCACGAGCAGTACTTC,CAISESRLAGGHEQYF
TRBV21-1,NA,NA,TRBJ2-7,TGTGCCAGCAGCAAAGTGGTAGAATGGGGACTCCACTACGAGCAGTACTTC,CASSKVVEWGLHYEQYF
TRBV6-1,NA,once,TRBJ2-1,TGTGCCAGCAGTGCAAGAGCCGGGACACTTAACCCGAATGAGCAGTTCTTC,CASSARAGTLNPNEQFF
TRBV6-6,NA,NA,TRBJ1-5,TGTGCCAGCACCCGGACCGCCGGATCGCCCCAGCATTTT,CASTRTAGSPQHF
TRBV7-2,NA,NA,TRBJ2-4,TGTGCCAGCAGCTTAGACCAGGGACTAAACATTCAGTACTTC,CASSLDQGLNIQYF
TRBV10-3,TRBD2,NA,TRBJ2-2,TGTGCCATCAGTTCATCAGCGGGAGAGAACACCGGGGAGCTGTTTTTT,CAISSSAGENTGELFF
TRBV19,NA,NA,TRBJ1-5,TGTGCCAGTAGTAGGGTGTATAGCAATCAGCCCCAGCATTTT,CASSRVYSNQPQHF
TRBV5-1,NA,NA,TRBJ2-5,TGCGCCAGCAGCTTGGGGGCAGGCCAAGAGACCCAGTACTTC,CASSLGAGQETQYF
TRBV7-9,TRBD1,NA,TRBJ1-1,TGTGCCAGCAGCTTATTAAGGGGGCGCACTGAAGCTTTCTTT,CASSLLRGRTEAFF
TRBV5-1,TRBD2,NA,TRBJ2-3,TGCGCCAGCAGCTTGGGACTAGCGGGAGTCCCGATAGATACGCAGTATTTT,CASSLGLAGVPIDTQYF
TRBV6-5,NA,once,TRBJ1-1,TGTGCCAGCAGTTACAAAAGGACAGTGAACACTGAAGCTTTCTTT,CASSYKRTVNTEAFF
TRBV5-1,NA,NA,TRBJ2-2,TGCGCCAGCAGCTTGGCCGGCCCGAACACCGGGGAGCTGTTTTTT,CASSLAGPNTGELFF
TRBV7-6,NA,NA,TRBJ2-7,TGTGCCAGCAGCTTAGATGAGGGCTCCTACGAGCAGTACTTC,CASSLDEGSYEQYF
TRBV18,TRBD1,NA,TRBJ2-5,TGTGCCAGCTCCGACAGGGGGCAAGAGACCCAGTACTTC,CASSDRGQETQYF
TRBV7-9,NA,NA,TRBJ1-5,TGTGCCAGCAGCTTACGGGAGAATCAGCCCCAGCATTTT,CASSLRENQPQHF
TRBV6-9,TRBD2,few,TRBJ2-7,TGTGCCAGCAGTAGGACTAGCGGGGGGTACGAGCAGTACTTC,CASSRTSGGYEQYF
TRBV5-1,NA,NA,TRBJ2-2,TGCGCCAGCAGCTTGCTGGACAGCGCGTACACCGGGGAGCTGTTTTTT,CASSLLDSAYTGELFF
TRBV6-1,NA,NA,TRBJ2-1,TGTGCCAGCAGTGAAGCCACCCTTCGAGGGGGCTCCTACAATGAGCAGTTCTTC,CASSEATLRGGSYNEQFF
TRBV6-1,TRBD2,NA,TRBJ2-2,TGTGCCAGCAGTGAAGCTTCGAGCGGGAGGACCGGGGAGCTGTTTTTT,CASSEASSGRTGELFF
TRBV28,NA,NA,TRBJ2-7,TGTGCCAGCAGTTTAGGGGGGAAATACGAGCAGTACTTC,CASSLGGKYEQYF
TRBV30,NA,NA,TRBJ2-7,TGTGCCTGGAGTGTACCCGGTTCGACCCTCTACGAGCAGTACTTC,CAWSVPGSTLYEQYF
TRBV5-5,TRBD1,few,TRBJ1-1,TGTGCCAGCAGCTGGTTAACGACAGGGGAAACTGAAGCTTTCTTT,CASSWLTTGETEAFF
TRBV10-2,NA,NA,TRBJ2-7,TGCGCCAGCAATCTTAGCACCCAGTACTTC,CASNLSTQYF
TRBV10-3,NA,NA,TRBJ1-2,TGTGCCATCAGTGTTGCCCCTTTAGGGGGGATCTATGGCTACACCTTC,CAISVAPLGGIYGYTF
TRBV5-4,NA,NA,TRBJ1-1,TGTGCCAGCAGCCAAGATCAGATGAACACTGAAGCTTTCTTT,CASSQDQMNTEAFF
TRBV19,NA,NA,TRBJ2-3,TGTGCCAGTAGTATAGATGGAGCGAGGCTCACAGATACGCAGTATTTT,CASSIDGARLTDTQYF
TRBV18,NA,NA,TRBJ1-1,TGTGCCAGCTCCCCACCGATTTTGAACACTGAAGCTTTCTTT,CASSPPILNTEAFF
TRBV19,TRBD1,once,TRBJ1-6,TGTGCCAGTACCAAATCCCAGGGGGCGGCCGACGTTTCACCCCTCCACTTT,CASTKSQGAADVSPLHF
TRBV7-6,NA,NA,TRBJ2-5,TGTGCCAGCAGCCCAAAAGAGACCCAGTACTTC,CASSPKETQYF